This T cell receptor (beta chain) derives from a study of technical replicates of blood from several donors. A few counts support this clone. Here immunoSEQ multiplex PCR was the method, and the copy in TCRdb shows in-frame clones only, minus some. The profile covers 53,000 or so clones, with 70% to 90% appearing a single time and about 5% taken by the ten largest. The sequence was collected from a human donor in good health. Some clones in this sample may be carry-over from other donors' samples. The sequenced material came from PBMCs.

DNA of the CDR3: TGTGCCAGCAGTACCTTCGGACAGGCTAATTCACCCCTCCACTTT. Translated, it gives CASSTFGQANSPLHF. This rearrangement joins TRBV7-8 to TRBJ1-6, with 7 bases that match TRBD1. The CDR3 runs to 15 residues. The trim removed 6 bases at V and 6 bases at J, leaving 8 bases unmatched. CDR1 is SGHVS, CDR2 FQNEAQ, per germline. The complete variable domain, with remaining parts taken from reference TRBV7-8 and TRBJ1-6, reads GAGVSQSPRYKVAKRGQDVALRCDPISGHVSLFWYQQALGQGPEFLTYFQNEAQLDKSGLPSDRFFAERPEGSVSTLKIQRTQQEDSAVYLCASSTFGQANSPLHFGNGTRLTVT.